One TCR beta chain is described in this entry. No antigen is known for it. The data belong to a study of cytomegalovirus exposure and HLA in healthy donors. General observations from the study: Usually a TCR sequence was rare, but some public TCRs were found in many donors. The tendency of first-cohort TCR clusters to co-occur in the roughly 110 validation repertoires emerged from a later analysis. The authors confirmed in vitro that three CMV-associated chains were specific for CMV antigens.

The data were produced by immunoSEQ multiplex PCR, yet TCRdb's version contains in-frame clones alone and is incomplete. The data show 100,000 or so clones, roughly 85% seen once. The sample consisted of PBMCs. The sequence derives from a woman aged 25 to 45 in good health and CMV-seronegative.

The CDR3 region is CASSQVAGAPGASYEQYF. The CDR3 DNA sequence: TGTGCCAGCAGCCAAGTAGCGGGAGCCCCGGGGGCATCCTACGAGCAGTACTTC. The chain employs TRBV4-2 and TRBJ2-7; TRBD2 agrees at 9 bases. Germline trimming cut 1 base from V and 1 base from J; bases unmatched to any gene: 11. There are 18 residues in the CDR3. CDR1 and CDR2 from the germline V gene are LGHNA and YNFKEQ.